The 3 T cell receptor beta chains listed next were all sequenced from one sample in a study of T cell responses to AZD1222 COVID-19 vaccine. Sequencing used immunoSEQ multiplex PCR; TCRdb keeps in-frame clones, though not all of them. The sample includes 100,000 or so clones, 87% of them seen just once. Sequencing was performed on peripheral blood, taken 28 days after the second AZD1222 dose. These receptors all come from an adult who received the AZD1222 COVID-19 vaccine.

This clone has only a few counts. The rearrangement uses TRBV6-5 and TRBJ1-1; TRBD1 matches at 9 bases. Germline values: CDR1 MNHEY, CDR2 SVGAGI. V lost 4 bases, J lost 6 bases, and 9 bases stayed unmatched. This CDR3 spans 15 amino acids. CDR3 in amino acids: CASSSAQGAFPEAFF. The CDR3 DNA follows: TGTGCCAGCAGTTCGGCACAGGGGGCGTTTCCTGAAGCTTTCTTT.

The rearrangement joins TRBV5-4 to TRBJ2-1; D uncertain. The CDR3 sequence is 13 residues long. The germline CDR1 and CDR2 sequences are SGHNT and YYREEE (reference sequence). The V and J ends lost 4 bases and 6 bases respectively, with 11 bases between them. The CDR3 nucleotides are TGTGCCAGCAGCGTAGAAGTGGTCAATGAGCAGTTCTTC. It yields the protein CASSVEVVNEQFF.

The CDR3 protein is CASSQPARARAGAEAEKLFF. The CDR3 DNA reads as TGCGCCAGCAGCCAACCGGCCAGGGCCAGGGCCGGGGCGGAGGCTGAAAAACTGTTTTTT. The rearrangement links TRBV4-1 to TRBJ1-4, with D perhaps TRBD1 (5 bases). This CDR3 region has 20 residues. V was cut by 2 bases and J by 7 bases, with 29 bases left in between. CDR1 MGHRA and CDR2 YSYEKL come from the germline V gene.